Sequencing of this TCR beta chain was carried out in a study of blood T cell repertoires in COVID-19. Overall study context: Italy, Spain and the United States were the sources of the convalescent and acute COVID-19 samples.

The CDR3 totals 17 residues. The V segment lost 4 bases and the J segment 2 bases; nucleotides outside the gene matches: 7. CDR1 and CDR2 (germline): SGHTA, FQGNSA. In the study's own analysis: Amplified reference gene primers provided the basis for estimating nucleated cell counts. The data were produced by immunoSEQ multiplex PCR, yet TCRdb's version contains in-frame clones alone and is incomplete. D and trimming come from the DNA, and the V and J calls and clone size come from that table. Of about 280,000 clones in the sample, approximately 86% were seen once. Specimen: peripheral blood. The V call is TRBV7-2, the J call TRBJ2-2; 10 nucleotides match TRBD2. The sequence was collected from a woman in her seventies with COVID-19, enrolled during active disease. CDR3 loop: CASSSSSGGYNTGELFF. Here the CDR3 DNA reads TGTGCCAGCAGCTCGTCTAGCGGGGGTTATAACACCGGGGAGCTGTTTTTT.